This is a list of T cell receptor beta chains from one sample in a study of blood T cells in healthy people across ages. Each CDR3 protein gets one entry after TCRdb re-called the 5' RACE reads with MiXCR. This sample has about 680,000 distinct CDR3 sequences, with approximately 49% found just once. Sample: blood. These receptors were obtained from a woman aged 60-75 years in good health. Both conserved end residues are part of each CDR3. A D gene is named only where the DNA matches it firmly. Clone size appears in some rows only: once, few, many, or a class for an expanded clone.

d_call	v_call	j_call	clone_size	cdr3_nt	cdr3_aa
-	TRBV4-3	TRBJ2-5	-	TGCGCCGGCAGCCAAGCACTGGACCAAGAGACCCAGTACTTC	CAGSQALDQETQYF
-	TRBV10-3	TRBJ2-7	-	TGTGCCATCAGTGAGGGGGCGGGAACGAGCGAGCAGTACTTC	CAISEGAGTSEQYF
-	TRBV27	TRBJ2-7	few	TGTGCCAGCAGTGTCCTCAGGGGCTCCTACGAGCAGTACTTC	CASSVLRGSYEQYF
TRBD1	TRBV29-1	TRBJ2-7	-	TGCGGCATCCAGACGGACAGGGCAGACGAGCAGTACTTC	CGIQTDRADEQYF
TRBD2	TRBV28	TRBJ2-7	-	TGTGCCAGCACGCGGGGGGTATACGAGCAGTACTTC	CASTRGVYEQYF
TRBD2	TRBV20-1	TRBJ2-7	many	TGCAGTGCTAGGGGACTAGCGGGATACGAGCAGTACTTC	CSARGLAGYEQYF
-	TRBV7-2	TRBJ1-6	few	TGTGCCAGCGGGAATAGTTATAATTCACCCCTCCACTTT	CASGNSYNSPLHF
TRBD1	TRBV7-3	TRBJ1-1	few	TGTGCCAGCAGCTTAATGGGGGCGACAGGGGTCACTGAAGCTTTCTTT	CASSLMGATGVTEAFF
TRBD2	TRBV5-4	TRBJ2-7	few	TGTGCCAGCAGCTTGTGGGCTAGCGGGAAACACGAGCAGTACTTC	CASSLWASGKHEQYF
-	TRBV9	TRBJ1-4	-	TGTGCCGGCAGCGCGAGCCCAGGGGACAAACTGTTTTTT	CAGSASPGDKLFF
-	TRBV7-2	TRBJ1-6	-	TGTGCCAGAAGCTTAGACTTCGATTCACCCCTCCACTTT	CARSLDFDSPLHF
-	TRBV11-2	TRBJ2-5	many	TGTGCCAGCAGCTTAATGGTCGGGGAAGAGACCCAGTACTTC	CASSLMVGEETQYF
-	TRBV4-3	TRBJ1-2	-	TGCGCCAGCAGCAGCGCGGGGGCCTCCACCGCAAACTATGGCTACACCTTC	CASSSAGASTANYGYTF
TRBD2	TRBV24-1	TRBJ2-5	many	TGTGCCACCGCTGAGCGGGAGGATGAGCAGTACTTC	CATAEREDEQYF
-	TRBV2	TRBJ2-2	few	TGTGCCACCCGACCGAACACCGGGGAGCTGTTTTTT	CATRPNTGELFF
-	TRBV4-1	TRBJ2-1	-	TGCGCCAGCAGCCAAGAGGGCCGTCGAGCGTCTGAGCAGTTCTTC	CASSQEGRRASEQFF
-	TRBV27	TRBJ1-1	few	TGTGCCAGCAGTTGGGACCGGCGACACACTGAAGCTTTCTTT	CASSWDRRHTEAFF
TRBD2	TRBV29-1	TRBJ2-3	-	TGCAGCGTTGATGGGGGGGCTAGCGGGGGCACAGATACGCAGTATTTT	CSVDGGASGGTDTQYF
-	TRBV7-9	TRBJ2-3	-	TGTGCCAGCAGCTTAGGGCAAGGCGACACAGATACGCAGTATTTT	CASSLGQGDTDTQYF
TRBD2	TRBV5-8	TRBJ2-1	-	TGTGCCAGCCAGACTAGCGGGAGAGGGGTCAATGAGCAGTTCTTC	CASQTSGRGVNEQFF
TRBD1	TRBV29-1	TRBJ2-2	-	TGCAGCGGAAGAACGGACAGGGGAGAAACCGGGGAGCTGTTTTTT	CSGRTDRGETGELFF
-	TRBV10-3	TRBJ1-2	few	TGTGCCATCAGTGTTCAGCCGTTGGGACGGGGCTACACCTTC	CAISVQPLGRGYTF
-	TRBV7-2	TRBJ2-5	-	TGTGCCAGCAGCCCAACCCGTGCTGAAGAGACCCAGTACTTC	CASSPTRAEETQYF
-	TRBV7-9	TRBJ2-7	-	TGTGCCAGCAGCCAAATTTTTGAGCGGGCCGAGCAGTACTTC	CASSQIFERAEQYF
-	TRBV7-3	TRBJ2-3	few	TGTGCCAGCAGCTCAGATACCACAGATACGCAGTATTTT	CASSSDTTDTQYF
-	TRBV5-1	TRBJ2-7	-	TGCGCCAGCAGCGGGACGGGCAACTCCTACGAGCAGTACTTC	CASSGTGNSYEQYF
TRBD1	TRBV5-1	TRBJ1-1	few	TGCGCCAGCAGCTCGACAGGGTTCGCTGAAGCTTTCTTT	CASSSTGFAEAFF
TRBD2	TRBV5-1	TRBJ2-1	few	TGCGCCAGCAGCTTGGACCCGGGACTAGCGGGAGATGAGCAGTTCTTC	CASSLDPGLAGDEQFF
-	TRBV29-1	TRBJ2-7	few	TGCAGCGTTGAATACAATGAGCAGTACTTC	CSVEYNEQYF
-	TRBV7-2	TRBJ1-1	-	-	CASSFRGREAFF
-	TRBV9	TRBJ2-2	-	TGTGCCAGTAAAGGGGACGCAACGAACACCGGGGAGCTGTTTTTT	CASKGDATNTGELFF
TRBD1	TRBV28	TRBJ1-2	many	TGTGCCAGCAGGACAGGGGGCTATGGCTACACCTTC	CASRTGGYGYTF
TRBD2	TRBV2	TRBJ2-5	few	TGTGCCAGCAGTGAGGCGGGAGCGACGCAAGAGACCCAGTACTTC	CASSEAGATQETQYF
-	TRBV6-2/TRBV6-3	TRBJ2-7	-	TGTGCCAGCAGTTACCCTGGGGACCAGTACTTC	CASSYPGDQYF
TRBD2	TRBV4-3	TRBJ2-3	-	TGCGCCGGCAGCCAAGATGGGAGCGGGAGAGGATCGGATACGCAGTATTTT	CAGSQDGSGRGSDTQYF
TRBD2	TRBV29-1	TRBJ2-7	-	TGCAGCATTGGGAGGGGAGGGTCGCACGAGCAGTACTTC	CSIGRGGSHEQYF
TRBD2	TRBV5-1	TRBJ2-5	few	TGCGCCAGCAGCCCGGGCCGGAATGGACTAGCGGGACGAGAGACCCAGTACTTC	CASSPGRNGLAGRETQYF
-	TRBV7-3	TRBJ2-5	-	TGTGCCAGCAATGGGATGGGGTGCAGAGAGACCCAGTACTTC	CASNGMGCRETQYF
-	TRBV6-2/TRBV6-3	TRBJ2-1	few	TGTGCCAGCAGTTACTCTGGACGCCAGTTCTTC	CASSYSGRQFF
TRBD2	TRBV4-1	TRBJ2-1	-	TGCGCCAGCAGCCAAGATCTTAGCGGGAGTTGGAATGAGCAGTTCTTC	CASSQDLSGSWNEQFF
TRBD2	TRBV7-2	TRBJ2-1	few	TGTGCCAGCAGCAGGAGGACTAGCGGATGGGATGAGCAGTTCTTC	CASSRRTSGWDEQFF
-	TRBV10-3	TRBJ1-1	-	TGTGCCACAAACAGGGAAATGAACACTGAAGCTTTCTTT	CATNREMNTEAFF
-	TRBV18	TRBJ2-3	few	TGTGCCAGCTCAGCACAGGGCGATACGCAGTATTTT	CASSAQGDTQYF
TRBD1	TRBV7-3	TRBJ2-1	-	TGTGCCAGCAGCTTGCACAGGGGCGATGAGCAGTTCTTC	CASSLHRGDEQFF
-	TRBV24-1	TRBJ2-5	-	TGTGCTACCAGTGAAGGGCAGGGAGGAAAGACCCAGTACTTC	CATSEGQGGKTQYF
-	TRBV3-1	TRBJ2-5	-	TGTGCCAGCAGCGACGACCCCTTGGGGACCCAGTACTTC	CASSDDPLGTQYF
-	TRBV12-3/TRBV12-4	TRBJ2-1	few	TGTGCCAGCTCGCTAGGTACACCCGACAATGAGCAGTTCTTC	CASSLGTPDNEQFF
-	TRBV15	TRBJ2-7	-	TGTGCCACCAGCAGAGATTTCTTATCCGAGCAGTACTTC	CATSRDFLSEQYF
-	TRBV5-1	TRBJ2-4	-	TGCGCCAGCAGCTTAACAGGGAGTGAGAACATTCAGTACTTC	CASSLTGSENIQYF
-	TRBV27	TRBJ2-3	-	TGTGCCAGCAGTTTAGGGCTAGCCATGGGAAGGGGAAACACAGATACGCAGTATTTT	CASSLGLAMGRGNTDTQYF
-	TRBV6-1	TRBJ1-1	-	TGTGCCAGCAGTGACCCGGGGCGGGCTGAAGCTTTCTTT	CASSDPGRAEAFF